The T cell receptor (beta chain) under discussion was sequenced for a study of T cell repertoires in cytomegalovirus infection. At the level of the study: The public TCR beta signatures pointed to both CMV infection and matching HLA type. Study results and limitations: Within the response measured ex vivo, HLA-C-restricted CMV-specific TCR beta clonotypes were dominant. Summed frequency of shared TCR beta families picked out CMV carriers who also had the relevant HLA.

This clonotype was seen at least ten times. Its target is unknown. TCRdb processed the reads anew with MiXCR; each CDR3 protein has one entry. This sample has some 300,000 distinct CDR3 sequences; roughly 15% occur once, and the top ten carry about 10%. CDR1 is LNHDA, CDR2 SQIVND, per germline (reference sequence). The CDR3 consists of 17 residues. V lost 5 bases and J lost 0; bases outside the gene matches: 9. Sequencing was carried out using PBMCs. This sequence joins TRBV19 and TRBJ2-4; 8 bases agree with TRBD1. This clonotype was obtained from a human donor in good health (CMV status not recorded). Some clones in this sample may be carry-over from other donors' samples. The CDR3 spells CASSDPGTGLAKNIQYF. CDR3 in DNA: TGTGCCAGTAGTGATCCCGGGACAGGCCTAGCCAAAAACATTCAGTACTTC.